This TCR beta chain is drawn from a study of T cell repertoires in cytomegalovirus infection (dated by TCRdb to about 2019). Regarding the study in general: Recently identified HLA-C-restricted CMV epitopes, whose presentation resists viral immunomodulation, were targeted by peptide stimulations together with well-studied HLA-B-restricted epitopes. Donor HLA type was relevant to the analysis, as public TCR beta signatures indicated carriage of CMV infection together with the matching HLA type. What the work shows at the level of the full study, not this receptor alone: The ex vivo response was dominated by HLA-C-restricted CMV-specific TCR beta clonotypes, and the single most frequent clonotype in two of eight donors was supplied by these HLA-C-restricted clonotypes. Carriers of CMV infection plus the relevant HLA type were discriminated by the cumulative frequency of public TCR beta family members in the study cohort and in an independent roughly 380-donor cohort.

TCRdb records Illumina HiSeq 1500 as the sequencer. TCRdb trimmed public reads at Q25 via fastp, called clones via MiXCR and kept in-frame beta chains. Each CDR3 protein appears once, grouped with its most common genes and DNA. The sample table shows 900,000 to 950,000 distinct CDR3 sequences, and around 32% are seen once. Over 10% of the sample is taken by the ten largest. Concerning this clonotype itself: This receptor's antigen is unknown. Base qualities are not provided; no much larger clone lies one nucleotide away.

The sample's treatment or condition, from its label and the paper: in vitro stimulation with specific CMV peptide epitopes to enrich CMV-specific T cells. The CDR3 goes from the cysteine to the phenylalanine over 13 residues. The only DNA kept is the CDR3, 39 bases in frame from the first base. Trimming accounts for 8 bases at V and 6 bases at J, while the number of junction bases matched to no gene is 8. The sequencing used cultured CD8+ T cells from PBMCs, collected from culture after CMV antigen stimulation. The rearrangement combines TRBV12-3 or TRBV12-4 with TRBJ1-2; TRBD1 matches 8 bases in the middle. The source of this sequence is a human donor in good health (CMV status not recorded). Some clones in this sample may be carry-over from other donors' samples. The nucleotide sequence reads as follows: TGTGCCAGCGGGCAGGGGGCGTTGGATGGCTACACCTTC. It codes for CASGQGALDGYTF.